This T cell receptor (beta chain) was obtained from a study of CD8 T cells in ankylosing spondylitis. Details on this clonotype: Its antigen is as yet unknown.

Study results and caveats: Before this, some motif variants had been reported in reactive arthritis synovial fluid and blood. A TCR beta motif made of 7 to 9 highly homologous variants seemed typical of ankylosing spondylitis blood.

TCRdb re-analysed the 5' RACE reads in MiXCR, keeping a single row per CDR3 protein. This sample has about 150,000 distinct CDR3 sequences, with under 45% found just once. V lost 1 base to trimming and J lost 6 bases, with 7 bases between them. In germline, CDR1 is SGHDT, CDR2 YYEEEE. The length of the CDR3 is 12 residues. This receptor was taken from a male donor with ankylosing spondylitis. The V gene is TRBV5-6, the J gene TRBJ1-1; the D is unclear. Material for sequencing was synovial fluid, either unsorted or a sorted T cell fraction (not recorded which). CDR3 protein: CASSLFFAEAFF. As DNA, the CDR3 is TGTGCCAGCAGCTTGTTCTTCGCTGAAGCTTTCTTT.